One sample yielded the 13 T cell receptor beta chains listed below, sequenced in a study of T cell changes during pregnancy in multiple sclerosis. Sequenced by immunoSEQ multiplex PCR; TCRdb stores in-frame clones only, minus some. This table holds about 56,000 clones, roughly nine tenths found once. Material: CD4+ T cells from peripheral blood mononuclear cells, obtained in the third trimester of pregnancy. The receptors here all came from a female donor with multiple sclerosis, enrolled in a pregnancy study.

The CDR3 here is CASSGGGRSLYEQYF. In nucleotides, the CDR3 is TGTGCCAGTAGTGGGGGCGGGAGGAGCCTCTACGAGCAGTACTTC. This rearrangement joins TRBV19 to TRBJ2-7; 8 nucleotides align to TRBD2. Germline CDR1 and CDR2: LNHDA and SQIVND (reference sequence). The length of the CDR3 is 15 residues. The trim removed 5 bases at V and 3 bases at J, leaving 9 bases unmatched.

The chain couples TRBV7-8 to TRBJ2-1, with D unclear. The CDR3 has 12 amino acids. CDR1 SGHVS and CDR2 FQNEAQ come from the germline V gene. The germline V and J ends were trimmed by 5 bases and 5 bases, with 7 bases remaining between them. This CDR3 reads CASSPEHNEQFF. CDR3 in DNA: TGTGCCAGCAGCCCCGAGCACAATGAGCAGTTCTTC.

The genes are TRBV7-9 and TRBJ1-4, with D possibly being TRBD1 (5 bases). CDR3 length equals 12 residues. Germline values: CDR1 SEHNR, CDR2 FQNEAQ (reference sequence). V was shortened by 4 bases and J by 5 bases, with 5 bases between the two germline ends. The CDR3 loop reads CASSWTNEKLFF. The CDR3 DNA reads TGTGCCAGCAGCTGGACAAATGAAAAACTGTTTTTT.

The chain is built from TRBV29-1 and TRBJ2-3; no reliable D call. This CDR3 has 12 residues. CDR1 is SQVTM and CDR2 is ANQGSEA in the germline V gene. Trimming took off 7 bases at V and 2 bases at J, with 10 bases between the two ends. CDR3 DNA: TGCAGCGCCTCTCCCCTCACAGATACGCAGTATTTT. This encodes CSASPLTDTQYF.

The genes are TRBV27 and TRBJ1-2; TRBD1 aligns across 9 bases. The CDR3 is 15 residues long. In germline, CDR1 is MNHEY, CDR2 SMNVEV (reference sequence). After removal of 3 bases from V and 2 bases from J, the junction contained 4 bases not matched to a gene. Here the CDR3 reads CASSLYDRGNYGYTF. CDR3 coding DNA: TGTGCCAGCAGTTTGTATGACAGGGGGAACTATGGCTACACCTTC.

Here the CDR3 reads CASSRGQGANYGYTF. DNA of the CDR3: TGTGCCAGCAGCCGAGGACAGGGCGCTAACTATGGCTACACCTTC. The chain carries TRBV5-6 and TRBJ1-2; 8 nucleotides line up with TRBD1. The CDR3 contains 15 residues. CDR1 SGHDT and CDR2 YYEEEE come from the germline V gene. Germline trimming cut 4 bases from V and 0 bases from J; bases unmatched to any gene: 5.

The CDR3 nucleotides are TGTGCCAGCGGGAGTTTGAGGGAGCAGTACTTC. Protein: CASGSLREQYF. The chain couples TRBV5-5 to TRBJ2-7, with TRBD2 as a possible D gene (5 bases). The germline CDR1 and CDR2 sequences are SGHKS and YYEKEE (reference sequence). V lost 7 bases, J lost 7 bases, and 12 bases lay in between. This CDR3 contains 11 residues.

This clone was recorded only once. The V and J genes are TRBV5-1 and TRBJ1-6; 10 bases line up with TRBD1. The trim removed 4 bases at V and 10 bases at J, leaving 5 bases unmatched. The CDR3 loop spans 14 amino acids. Germline-derived CDR1 and CDR2 are SGHRS and YFSETQ. As DNA, the CDR3 is TGCGCCAGCAGCCCAGACAGGGGGCGGTCACCCCTCCACTTT. It translates to CASSPDRGRSPLHF.

The V call is TRBV6-1, the J call TRBJ2-3, with D uncertain. V lost 5 bases to trimming and J lost 2 bases, with 8 bases between them. The CDR3 totals 13 residues. Germline V gene data show CDR1 as MNHNS and CDR2 as SASEGT. CDR3 nucleotide sequence: TGTGCCAGCAGTAACTCCTACACAGATACGCAGTATTTT. Amino acids: CASSNSYTDTQYF.

CDR3 amino acids: CASRRGQGADEQYF. The CDR3 DNA sequence: TGTGCCAGCAGGCGCGGACAGGGGGCGGACGAGCAGTACTTC. This rearrangement joins TRBV6-6 to TRBJ2-7; 11 bases align to TRBD1. Germline values: CDR1 MNHNY, CDR2 SVGAGI (reference sequence). The ends lost 6 bases at V and 5 bases at J; junction bases unmatched: 6. The CDR3 totals 14 residues.

This clone has just one count. This chain uses TRBV29-1 with TRBJ1-5; D is possibly TRBD1 (5 bases). The CDR3 contains 13 residues. Per germline, CDR1 SQVTM and CDR2 ANQGSEA. V gave up 3 bases and J gave up 2 bases, with 8 bases separating them. Here the CDR3 reads CSVDQGGNQPQHF. As DNA, the CDR3 is TGCAGCGTTGACCAAGGGGGCAATCAGCCCCAGCATTTT.

The chain combines TRBV7-9 with TRBJ2-2; 9 positions agree with TRBD1. In germline, CDR1 is SEHNR, CDR2 FQNEAQ (reference sequence). CDR3 size: 17 residues. V shed 2 bases and J 4 bases; nucleotides not matched to a gene: 8. This CDR3 is CASSLMRTGAITGELFF. CDR3 sequence (DNA): TGTGCCAGCAGCTTAATGCGGACAGGGGCCATCACCGGGGAGCTGTTTTTT.

CDR3 residues: CAWRYSDGYTF. CDR3 sequence (DNA): TGTGCCTGGAGGTACAGTGATGGCTACACCTTC. V usage is TRBV30 and J usage is TRBJ1-2; no clear D gene. CDR1 and CDR2 from the germline V gene are GTSNPN and SVGIG (reference sequence). The CDR3 has 11 amino acids. With 3 bases removed from V and 6 bases from J, the gap between germline ends came to 8 bases.